This T cell receptor (beta chain) came from a study of blood T cell repertoires in COVID-19. The V end lost 2 bases, the J end lost 7 bases, and 15 bases lay between the germline ends. Looked up from germline, CDR1 is WNHNN and CDR2 is SYGVQD (reference sequence). There are 14 residues in the CDR3. Profiling relied on immunoSEQ multiplex PCR, and the TCRdb table lists in-frame clones only, not all of them. The data show about 240,000 clones, roughly four fifths seen once. The sequenced sample was peripheral blood. The sequence was collected from a woman older than 75 with acute or convalescent COVID-19. The genes are TRBV10-1 and TRBJ2-7, with a tentative D call TRBD2 (6 bases). The CDR3, as DNA: TGCGCCAGCAGTGAGATTTCGGGGGTGGGGGAGCAGTACTTC. Amino acids: CASSEISGVGEQYF.